The text below deals with one T cell receptor beta chain. Its target antigen remains unknown. Base quality data are lacking; no much larger clone is found one base away. These data are taken from a study of blood T cell repertoires in COVID-19 (dated by TCRdb to about 2020). With respect to the entire study: Samples from collaborators originated in the United States, Italy and Spain and spanned both the acute and convalescent phases of COVID-19. HLA class I and class II types, where available, came from metadata supplied by the sample provider rather than from assay-based typing. Subjects who had been exposed to COVID-19, were actively infected with it, or had recovered from it provided the deeply sampled blood TCRbeta repertoires that made up the dataset. The repertoires were made available in a free public database intended to serve as a resource for research on the immune response to SARS-CoV-2. The material from the prospective study consisted of cDNA or gDNA derived from T cells, B-cell-depleted T cells, or PBMCs. The sample metadata nearly always contained a de-identified subject ID, COVID-19 status, age in years and sex. Samples came from the ongoing ImmuneRACE study (first 160 participants) plus 1,254 subjects from 6 global collaborators. The full study reports these points: The quantity of clinical and demographic metadata differed by source and by participant and was supplied without curation.

The immunoSEQ Assay, a bias-controlled multiplex PCR, was used to amplify TCRbeta CDR3 regions from genomic DNA. For the original study's pipeline: Nucleated cell counts per sample were estimated from amplification of reference gene primers within the assay. To quantify the absolute abundance of each unique TCRbeta CDR3 rearrangement, sequence reads were collapsed and filtered. For each sample, productive Simpson clonality was calculated as the square root of Simpson's diversity index across productive rearrangements. Not all clones reach the TCRdb copy of this immuneACCESS table, which keeps in-frame sequences only. Checked studies attribute under half of the gap to unresolved V genes and leave the rest unexplained. V, J and clone size are taken as reported in that table, and D and trimming were inferred from the DNA itself. The sample table records more than 65,000 clones; 80% to 90% of these occur just once. The ten largest clones take up 20% to 25% of the sample.

V has 0 bases trimmed and J has 8 bases trimmed; junction bases matching no gene number 4. CDR1 SGHRS and CDR2 YFSETQ were looked up in the germline V gene. From its cysteine to its phenylalanine, the CDR3 spans 14 amino acids. Left in the record is the CDR3 DNA by itself, 42 bases read in frame from the first base. Collaborating institutions collected whole blood in K2EDTA tubes following their own protocols. Collaborator samples were shipped for TCRbeta analysis as frozen whole blood, isolated PBMCs, or DNA extracted from either sample type. This TCR was sampled from a woman aged 45-65 years with acute or convalescent COVID-19. The sequencing sample was made of peripheral blood. The V and J segments used are TRBV5-1 and TRBJ1-4, with 7 central nucleotides matching TRBD1. The bases are TGCGCCAGCAGCTTGGCCGGGACAGAGGAAAAACTGTTTTTT. Translated, it gives CASSLAGTEEKLFF.